What follows describes a single T cell receptor beta chain. The data derive from a study of blood T cell repertoires in COVID-19. On the study more broadly: The analysed material was cDNA or gDNA that came from T cells, B-cell-depleted T cells, or PBMCs.

J gave up 0 bases and V 5 bases, and 2 bases lay outside the gene matches. The CDR3 is made up of 15 amino acids. Germline-derived CDR1 and CDR2 are SGHVS and FQNEAQ. Study processing details: Counts of nucleated cells, estimated from reference gene primer amplification, were obtained. Assay: immunoSEQ multiplex PCR; the TCRdb copy retains only in-frame clones and omits some. The DNA gave D and trimming, while V, J and clone size come from that table. Counted here are approximately 22,000 clones, around 70% occurring once; the ten biggest clones make up about a fifth. This chain links TRBV7-8 with TRBJ1-1, with 11 bases aligning to TRBD1. This clonotype was obtained from a human donor in a cohort sampled during active or convalescent COVID-19. Material: peripheral blood. CDR3 loop: CASSGDRGMNTEAFF. CDR3 DNA: TGTGCCAGCAGCGGGGACAGGGGGATGAACACTGAAGCTTTCTTT.